The rows below give T cell receptor beta chains drawn from one sample of a study of molecular identifiers for immune sequencing clone quantification. MiXCR was run by TCRdb on the PCR reads, yielding one entry per CDR3 protein. Of nearly 8,500 distinct CDR3 sequences listed, around a third are singletons. Input material: naive CD8+ T cells from blood, with Jurkat cell RNA spiked in. These receptors were collected from a human donor in good health. Some libraries in this study had Jurkat cell RNA spiked in. CDR3s include the opening cysteine and the closing phenylalanine or tryptophan. The D gene is left open where the match is weak. A clone size is listed for some rows: how often the clone was seen (once, few, many), or a class if it is expanded.

D gene: NA; clone size: few; J gene: TRBJ2-3; V gene: TRBV19; CDR3 protein: CASRHIPASTDTQYF; CDR3 DNA: TGTGCCAGTAGGCATATCCCGGCTAGCACAGATACGCAGTATTTT
D gene: NA; clone size: NA; J gene: TRBJ2-1; V gene: TRBV27; CDR3 protein: CAGSRTSGALYNEQFF; CDR3 DNA: TGTGCCGGCAGCCGCACTTCGGGGGCTTTGTACAATGAGCAGTTCTTC
D gene: TRBD1; clone size: NA; J gene: TRBJ2-3; V gene: TRBV9; CDR3 protein: CASSVAGGSTDTQYF; CDR3 DNA: TGTGCCAGCAGCGTAGCAGGGGGCTCCACAGATACGCAGTATTTT
D gene: NA; clone size: NA; J gene: TRBJ2-5; V gene: TRBV28; CDR3 protein: CASSFIGSQETQYF; CDR3 DNA: TGTGCCAGCAGTTTTATCGGGTCGCAAGAGACCCAGTACTTC
D gene: TRBD2; clone size: NA; J gene: TRBJ2-3; V gene: TRBV3-1; CDR3 protein: CASKRRTSGNTDTQYF; CDR3 DNA: TGTGCCAGCAAACGTCGGACTAGCGGGAACACAGATACGCAGTATTTT
D gene: TRBD2; clone size: few; J gene: TRBJ2-1; V gene: TRBV19; CDR3 protein: CASSMMVAGPYNEQFF; CDR3 DNA: TGTGCCAGTAGTATGATGGTAGCGGGACCCTACAATGAGCAGTTCTTC
D gene: NA; clone size: medium-sized; J gene: TRBJ2-2; V gene: TRBV29-1; CDR3 protein: CSVAGVTGELFF; CDR3 DNA: TGCAGCGTAGCAGGGGTTACCGGGGAGCTGTTTTTT
D gene: NA; clone size: medium-sized; J gene: TRBJ2-7; V gene: TRBV4-1; CDR3 protein: CASSQTSGVGYEQYF; CDR3 DNA: TGCGCCAGCAGCCAGACATCAGGGGTTGGTTACGAGCAGTACTTC
D gene: NA; clone size: NA; J gene: TRBJ2-7; V gene: TRBV7-9; CDR3 protein: CASSLSSGAYEQCF; CDR3 DNA: TGTGCCAGCAGCTTATCTTCAGGGGCCTACGAGCAGTGCTTC
D gene: NA; clone size: NA; J gene: TRBJ2-7; V gene: TRBV4-3; CDR3 protein: CASSQASGISYEQYF; CDR3 DNA: TGCGCCAGCAGCCAAGCCTCCGGGATTTCCTACGAGCAGTACTTC
D gene: NA; clone size: NA; J gene: TRBJ1-2; V gene: TRBV7-9; CDR3 protein: CASSFQQEQNGYTF; CDR3 DNA: TGTGCCAGCAGCTTTCAGCAGGAGCAGAATGGCTACACCTTC
D gene: NA; clone size: NA; J gene: TRBJ2-2; V gene: TRBV11-2; CDR3 protein: CASSLKFSTGELYF; CDR3 DNA: TGTGCCAGCAGCTTAAAATTCTCCACCGGGGAGCTGTATTTT
D gene: TRBD1; clone size: medium-sized; J gene: TRBJ1-2; V gene: TRBV6-5; CDR3 protein: CVSSNLGTAFYYGYTF; CDR3 DNA: TGTGTCAGCAGTAACCTAGGGACAGCTTTTTACTATGGCTACACCTTC
D gene: TRBD2; clone size: NA; J gene: TRBJ2-5; V gene: TRBV3-1; CDR3 protein: CASSQDFRLAGQETQYF; CDR3 DNA: TGTGCCAGCAGCCAAGACTTCCGACTAGCGGGACAAGAGACCCAGTACTTC
D gene: TRBD2; clone size: few; J gene: TRBJ2-1; V gene: TRBV6-6; CDR3 protein: CASSYQASGSYEQFF; CDR3 DNA: TGTGCCAGCAGTTATCAGGCTAGCGGGAGTTATGAGCAGTTCTTC
D gene: NA; clone size: medium-sized; J gene: TRBJ1-5; V gene: TRBV6-2/TRBV6-3; CDR3 protein: CASRDGTYQPQHF; CDR3 DNA: TGTGCCAGCAGAGACGGGACGTATCAGCCCCAGCATTTT
D gene: NA; clone size: NA; J gene: TRBJ2-2; V gene: TRBV6-2/TRBV6-3; CDR3 protein: CASPEELGELFF; CDR3 DNA: TGTGCCAGCCCCGAAGAACTCGGGGAGCTGTTTTTT
D gene: NA; clone size: NA; J gene: TRBJ1-5; V gene: TRBV19; CDR3 protein: CASSLQGFNQPQHF; CDR3 DNA: TGTGCCAGTAGCCTTCAGGGTTTCAATCAGCCCCAGCATTTT
D gene: TRBD2; clone size: medium-sized; J gene: TRBJ2-7; V gene: TRBV7-6; CDR3 protein: CASSFGLAGVEEQYF; CDR3 DNA: TGTGCCAGCAGCTTCGGACTAGCGGGAGTGGAAGAGCAGTACTTC
D gene: NA; clone size: few; J gene: TRBJ1-1; V gene: TRBV14; CDR3 protein: CASSQGPNTEAFF; CDR3 DNA: TGTGCCAGCAGCCAGGGACCGAACACTGAAGCTTTCTTT
D gene: NA; clone size: few; J gene: TRBJ2-5; V gene: TRBV19; CDR3 protein: CASSIYGKETQYF; CDR3 DNA: TGTGCCAGTAGTATATATGGAAAAGAGACCCAGTACTTC
D gene: TRBD2; clone size: NA; J gene: TRBJ2-5; V gene: TRBV20-1; CDR3 protein: CSARSTSGLGYQETQSF; CDR3 DNA: TGCAGTGCTAGGAGTACTAGCGGGCTGGGGTACCAAGAGACCCAGTCCTTC
D gene: NA; clone size: medium-sized; J gene: TRBJ2-7; V gene: TRBV7-2; CDR3 protein: CASSLTSSYEQYF; CDR3 DNA: TGTGCCAGCAGCCTCACGAGCTCCTACGAGCAGTACTTC
D gene: TRBD2; clone size: NA; J gene: TRBJ2-1; V gene: TRBV29-1; CDR3 protein: CSVEWLAGSPYNEQFF; CDR3 DNA: TGCAGCGTTGAGTGGCTAGCGGGGAGCCCCTACAATGAGCAGTTCTTC
D gene: NA; clone size: NA; J gene: TRBJ2-3; V gene: TRBV28; CDR3 protein: CASGGGTQYF; CDR3 DNA: TGTGCCAGCGGGGGCGGGACGCAGTATTTT
D gene: NA; clone size: NA; J gene: TRBJ1-5; V gene: TRBV27; CDR3 protein: CASGGRQPQHF; CDR3 DNA: TGTGCCAGTGGGGGCCGGCAGCCCCAGCATTTT
D gene: NA; clone size: NA; J gene: TRBJ2-7; V gene: TRBV28; CDR3 protein: CASSFDRDPARPPDSYEQYF; CDR3 DNA: TGTGCCAGCAGTTTTGATAGAGATCCGGCGCGACCTCCAGACTCCTACGAGCAGTACTTC
D gene: TRBD1; clone size: few; J gene: TRBJ2-7; V gene: TRBV7-9; CDR3 protein: CASSFRTGPYEQYF; CDR3 DNA: TGTGCCAGCAGCTTTAGGACAGGCCCCTACGAGCAGTACTTC
D gene: NA; clone size: few; J gene: TRBJ2-3; V gene: TRBV7-8; CDR3 protein: CASTPLVRTDTQYF; CDR3 DNA: TGTGCCAGCACTCCACTAGTACGGACAGATACGCAGTATTTT
D gene: NA; clone size: NA; J gene: TRBJ2-6; V gene: TRBV2; CDR3 protein: CASKGESVPIRGGANVLTF; CDR3 DNA: TGTGCCAGCAAGGGGGAGAGCGTCCCTATTCGTGGAGGGGCCAACGTCCTGACTTTC
D gene: TRBD2; clone size: few; J gene: TRBJ2-5; V gene: TRBV6-2/TRBV6-3; CDR3 protein: CASSERAGGFLEETQYF; CDR3 DNA: TGTGCCAGCAGTGAACGAGCGGGGGGTTTTCTCGAAGAGACCCAGTACTTC
D gene: NA; clone size: NA; J gene: TRBJ2-6; V gene: TRBV29-1; CDR3 protein: CSVLGGQLLSGANDLTF; CDR3 DNA: TGCAGCGTTCTTGGGGGTCAGCTCCTTTCTGGGGCCAACGACCTGACTTTC
D gene: TRBD1; clone size: few; J gene: TRBJ2-5; V gene: TRBV6-5; CDR3 protein: CASRDRGQETQYF; CDR3 DNA: TGTGCCAGCAGGGACAGGGGTCAAGAGACCCAGTACTTC
D gene: TRBD1; clone size: once; J gene: TRBJ1-5; V gene: TRBV6-2/TRBV6-3; CDR3 protein: CASRDRGKQPQHF; CDR3 DNA: TGTGCCAGCAGAGACAGGGGTAAGCAGCCCCAGCATTTT
D gene: NA; clone size: NA; J gene: TRBJ2-2; V gene: TRBV24-1; CDR3 protein: CAASDGGAGSTGELFF; CDR3 DNA: TGTGCCGCCAGTGATGGAGGGGCAGGGAGCACCGGGGAGCTGTTTTTT
D gene: NA; clone size: NA; J gene: TRBJ2-3; V gene: TRBV19; CDR3 protein: CASSWGLGRPQYF; CDR3 DNA: TGTGCCAGTAGTTGGGGCCTTGGACGGCCGCAGTATTTT
D gene: TRBD2; clone size: medium-sized; J gene: TRBJ2-3; V gene: TRBV6-6; CDR3 protein: CASSSAGFTDTQYF; CDR3 DNA: TGTGCCAGCAGTTCAGCGGGATTCACAGATACGCAGTATTTT
D gene: TRBD1; clone size: NA; J gene: TRBJ2-2; V gene: TRBV7-9; CDR3 protein: CASSFSPGQGGAGELFF; CDR3 DNA: TGTGCCAGCAGCTTCAGCCCCGGACAGGGTGGCGCCGGGGAGCTGTTTTTT
D gene: TRBD1; clone size: few; J gene: TRBJ1-5; V gene: TRBV20-1; CDR3 protein: CSASRTGGGQPQHF; CDR3 DNA: TGCAGTGCTAGCAGGACAGGAGGAGGGCAGCCCCAGCATTTT
D gene: NA; clone size: few; J gene: TRBJ2-7; V gene: TRBV7-8; CDR3 protein: CASSLVRAPSYEQYF; CDR3 DNA: TGTGCCAGCAGCTTAGTCAGGGCCCCCTCCTACGAGCAGTACTTC
D gene: NA; clone size: few; J gene: TRBJ1-2; V gene: TRBV6-2/TRBV6-3; CDR3 protein: CASTANYGYTF; CDR3 DNA: TGTGCCAGCACCGCTAACTATGGCTACACCTTC
D gene: TRBD2; clone size: few; J gene: TRBJ2-7; V gene: TRBV13; CDR3 protein: CASSSQREGLYEQYF; CDR3 DNA: TGTGCCAGCAGCTCCCAGCGGGAGGGCTTGTACGAGCAGTACTTC
D gene: NA; clone size: medium-sized; J gene: TRBJ2-3; V gene: TRBV11-2; CDR3 protein: CASSYNTDTQYF; CDR3 DNA: TGTGCCAGCAGCTACAACACAGATACGCAGTATTTT
D gene: TRBD2; clone size: NA; J gene: TRBJ2-3; V gene: TRBV5-6; CDR3 protein: CASSHMVAGITDTQYF; CDR3 DNA: TGTGCCAGCAGCCATATGGTAGCGGGGATCACAGATACGCAGTATTTT
D gene: NA; clone size: medium-sized; J gene: TRBJ2-7; V gene: TRBV13; CDR3 protein: CASSLEGHTGEQYF; CDR3 DNA: TGTGCCAGCAGCCTAGAAGGACACACGGGGGAGCAGTACTTC
D gene: NA; clone size: NA; J gene: TRBJ2-3; V gene: TRBV27; CDR3 protein: CASSPSWGYDTQYF; CDR3 DNA: TGTGCCAGCAGTCCCAGCTGGGGTTACGATACGCAGTATTTT
D gene: NA; clone size: few; J gene: TRBJ2-3; V gene: TRBV4-3; CDR3 protein: CASSQDRGRDTDTQYF; CDR3 DNA: TGCGCCAGCAGCCAAGATAGGGGGAGAGACACAGATACGCAGTATTTT
D gene: NA; clone size: NA; J gene: TRBJ2-3; V gene: TRBV27; CDR3 protein: CASSLGARVFTDTQYF; CDR3 DNA: TGTGCCAGCAGTTTAGGGGCCAGGGTATTCACAGATACGCAGTATTTT
D gene: NA; clone size: NA; J gene: TRBJ2-1; V gene: TRBV13; CDR3 protein: CASSFRQQSYNEQFF; CDR3 DNA: TGTGCCAGCAGCTTTCGTCAGCAGTCCTACAATGAGCAGTTCTTC
D gene: TRBD1; clone size: few; J gene: TRBJ2-7; V gene: TRBV27; CDR3 protein: CASSYGQGGYEQYF; CDR3 DNA: TGTGCCAGCAGTTATGGACAGGGGGGCTACGAGCAGTACTTC
D gene: TRBD2; clone size: NA; J gene: TRBJ2-1; V gene: TRBV19; CDR3 protein: CASEEIAGGSSYNEQFF; CDR3 DNA: TGTGCCAGTGAGGAAATAGCGGGAGGTAGCTCCTACAATGAGCAGTTCTTC
D gene: TRBD1; clone size: NA; J gene: TRBJ1-2; V gene: TRBV28; CDR3 protein: CASSLLTGVGYTF; CDR3 DNA: TGTGCCAGCAGTTTATTAACAGGGGTCGGCTACACCTTC
D gene: TRBD2; clone size: NA; J gene: TRBJ2-5; V gene: TRBV7-2; CDR3 protein: CASSSIGLARETQYF; CDR3 DNA: TGTGCCAGCAGCTCTATCGGACTAGCCCGGGAGACCCAGTACTTC
D gene: NA; clone size: few; J gene: TRBJ2-7; V gene: TRBV13; CDR3 protein: CASSHLRGGEEQYF; CDR3 DNA: TGTGCCAGCAGCCACCTAAGGGGAGGCGAAGAGCAGTACTTC
D gene: NA; clone size: NA; J gene: TRBJ2-1; V gene: TRBV28; CDR3 protein: CASSPLLGSANEQVF; CDR3 DNA: TGTGCCAGCAGTCCCCTCTTAGGTTCCGCCAATGAGCAGGTCTTC
D gene: NA; clone size: NA; J gene: TRBJ1-3; V gene: TRBV7-6; CDR3 protein: CASSLAGGGGNTIYF; CDR3 DNA: TGTGCCAGCAGCTTGGCGGGGGGTGGTGGAAACACCATATATTTT